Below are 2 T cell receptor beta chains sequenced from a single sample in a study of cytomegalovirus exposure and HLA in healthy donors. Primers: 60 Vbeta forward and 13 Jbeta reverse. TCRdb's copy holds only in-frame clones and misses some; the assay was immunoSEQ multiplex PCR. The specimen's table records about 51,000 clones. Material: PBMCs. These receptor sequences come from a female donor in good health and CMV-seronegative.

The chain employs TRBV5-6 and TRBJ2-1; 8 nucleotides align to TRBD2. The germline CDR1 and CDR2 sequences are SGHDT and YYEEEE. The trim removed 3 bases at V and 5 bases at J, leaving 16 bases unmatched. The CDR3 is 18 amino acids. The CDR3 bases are TGTGCCAGCAGCTGGGTGGTAGCGGGGCATCCTAGTCACAATGAGCAGTTCTTC. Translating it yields CASSWVVAGHPSHNEQFF.

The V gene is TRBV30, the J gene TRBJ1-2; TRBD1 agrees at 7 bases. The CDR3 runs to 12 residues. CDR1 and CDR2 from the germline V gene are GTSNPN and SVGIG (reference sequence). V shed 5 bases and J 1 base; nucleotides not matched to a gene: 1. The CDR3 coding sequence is TGTGCCTGGCAGGGGGTTAACTATGGCTACACCTTC. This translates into CAWQGVNYGYTF.